This section outlines one T cell receptor (beta chain) sequence together with its context. Its cognate antigen is unknown. V lost 5 bases and J lost 13, with 15 bases in between. This CDR3 has 12 amino acids. Per germline, CDR1 SEHNR and CDR2 FQNEAQ (reference sequence). Clones were sequenced by immunoSEQ multiplex PCR, and TCRdb holds only the in-frame ones, with some missing. In the table there are around 30,000 clones, about 86% of which are singletons. Time point indicated: week 47, end of study. Every vaccination contained 300 ug of the mutant IDH1 20-mer peptide and was paired with topical imiquimod. This specimen comes from a study of a mutant IDH1 vaccine in newly diagnosed glioma. About the research overall: Vaccines were begun 4-6 weeks after radiotherapy alone, or with temozolomide cycles. Visit V12 was at week 35; visit V13 was at week 47. Most patients had radiochemotherapy with temozolomide before enrollment; others had one alone. Study results and caveats: Any relationship between pseudoprogression and changes in top peripheral T cell clonotypes seemed absent.

This specimen consisted of PBMCs, obtained from a glioma patient whose treatment included an IDH1 peptide vaccine. This sequence joins TRBV7-9 and TRBJ1-3; D not certain. The clonotype originates from a woman aged 25 to 39 with glioma. CDR3 sequence: CASSPDGFGIYF. CDR3 bases: TGTGCCAGCAGCCCCGATGGCTTCGGGATATATTTT.